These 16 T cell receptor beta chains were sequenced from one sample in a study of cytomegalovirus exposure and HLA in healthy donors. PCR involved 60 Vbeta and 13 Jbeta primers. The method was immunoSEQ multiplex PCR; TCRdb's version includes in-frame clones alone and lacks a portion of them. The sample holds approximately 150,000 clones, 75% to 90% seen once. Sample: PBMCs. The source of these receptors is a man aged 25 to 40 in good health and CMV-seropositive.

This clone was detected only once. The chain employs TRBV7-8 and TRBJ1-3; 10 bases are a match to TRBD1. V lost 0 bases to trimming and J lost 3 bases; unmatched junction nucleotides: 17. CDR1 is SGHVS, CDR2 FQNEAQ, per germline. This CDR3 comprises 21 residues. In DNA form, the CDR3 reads TGTGCCAGCAGCTTAGCGACTCTCGGGGACAGGGGAGGAAGGTTTGGAAACACCATATATTTT. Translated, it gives CASSLATLGDRGGRFGNTIYF.

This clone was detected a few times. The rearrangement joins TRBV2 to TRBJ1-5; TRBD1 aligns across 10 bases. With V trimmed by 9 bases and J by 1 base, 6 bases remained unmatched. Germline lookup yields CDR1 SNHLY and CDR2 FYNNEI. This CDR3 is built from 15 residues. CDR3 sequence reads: CARGTGEGSNQPQHF. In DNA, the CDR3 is TGTGCCAGAGGGACAGGGGAGGGGAGCAATCAGCCCCAGCATTTT.

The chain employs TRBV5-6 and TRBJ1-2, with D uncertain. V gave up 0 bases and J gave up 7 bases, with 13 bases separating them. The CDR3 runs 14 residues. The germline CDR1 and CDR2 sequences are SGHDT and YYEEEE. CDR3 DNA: TGTGCCAGCAGCTTGGGACTCTTTTCGGGTGGCTACACCTTC. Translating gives CASSLGLFSGGYTF.

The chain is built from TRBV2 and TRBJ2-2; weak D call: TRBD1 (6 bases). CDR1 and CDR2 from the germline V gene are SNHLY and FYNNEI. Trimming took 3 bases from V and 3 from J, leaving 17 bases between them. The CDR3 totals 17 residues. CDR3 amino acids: CASSDPQSAGDTGELFF. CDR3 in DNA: TGTGCCAGCAGTGATCCCCAATCGGCAGGGGACACCGGGGAGCTGTTTTTT. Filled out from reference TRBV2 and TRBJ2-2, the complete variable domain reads EPEVTQTPSHQVTQMGQEVILRCVPISNHLYFYWYRQILGQKVEFLVSFYNNEISEKSEIFDDQFSVERPDGSNFTLKIRSTKLEDSAMYFCASSDPQSAGDTGELFFGEGSRLTVL.

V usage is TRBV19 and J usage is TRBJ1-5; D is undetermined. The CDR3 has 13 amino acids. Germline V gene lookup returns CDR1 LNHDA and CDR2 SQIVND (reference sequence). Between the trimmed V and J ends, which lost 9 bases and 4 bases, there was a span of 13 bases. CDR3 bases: TGTGCCAGGCCGAACAAGAAAAATCAGCCCCAGCATTTT. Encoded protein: CARPNKKNQPQHF.

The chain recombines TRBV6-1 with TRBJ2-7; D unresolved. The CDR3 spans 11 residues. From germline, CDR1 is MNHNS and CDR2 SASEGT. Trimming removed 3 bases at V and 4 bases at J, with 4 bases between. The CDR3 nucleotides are TGTGCCAGCAGTGAGGCTTACGAGCAGTACTTC. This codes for CASSEAYEQYF.

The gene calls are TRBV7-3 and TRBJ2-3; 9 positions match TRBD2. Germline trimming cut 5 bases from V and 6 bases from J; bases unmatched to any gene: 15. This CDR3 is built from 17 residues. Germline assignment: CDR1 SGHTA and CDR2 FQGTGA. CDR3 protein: CASSPSRFSGSRDTQYF. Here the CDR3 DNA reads TGTGCCAGCAGCCCCTCCCGTTTTAGCGGGAGTAGGGATACGCAGTATTTT. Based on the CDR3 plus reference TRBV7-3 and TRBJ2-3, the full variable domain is GAGVSQTPSNKVTEKGKYVELRCDPISGHTALYWYRQSLGQGPEFLIYFQGTGAADDSGLPNDRFFAVRPEGSVSTLKIQRTERGDSAVYLCASSPSRFSGSRDTQYFGPGTRLTVL.

DNA of the CDR3: TGTGCCAGCAGCACCCAGGGTGAAAAACTGTTTTTT. Its translation: CASSTQGEKLFF. The rearrangement links TRBV7-9 to TRBJ1-4; possible D gene TRBD1, 5 bases. This CDR3 is 12 amino acids long. CDR1 is SEHNR and CDR2 is FQNEAQ in the germline V gene (reference sequence). Between the trimmed V and J ends, which lost 5 bases and 7 bases, there was a span of 8 bases.

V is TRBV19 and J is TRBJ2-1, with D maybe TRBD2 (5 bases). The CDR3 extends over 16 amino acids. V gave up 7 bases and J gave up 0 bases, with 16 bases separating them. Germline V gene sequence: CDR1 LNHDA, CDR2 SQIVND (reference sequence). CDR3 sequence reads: CASNTYGESSYNEQFF. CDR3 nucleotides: TGTGCCAGTAACACATACGGGGAGAGCTCCTACAATGAGCAGTTCTTC.

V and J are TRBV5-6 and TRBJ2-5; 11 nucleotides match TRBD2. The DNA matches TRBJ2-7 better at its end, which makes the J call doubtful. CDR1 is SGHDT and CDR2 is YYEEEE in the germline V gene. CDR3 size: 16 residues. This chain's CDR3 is CASSALAGGVIYEQYF. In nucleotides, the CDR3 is TGTGCCAGCAGCGCCCTAGCGGGGGGCGTTATCTACGAGCAGTACTTC.

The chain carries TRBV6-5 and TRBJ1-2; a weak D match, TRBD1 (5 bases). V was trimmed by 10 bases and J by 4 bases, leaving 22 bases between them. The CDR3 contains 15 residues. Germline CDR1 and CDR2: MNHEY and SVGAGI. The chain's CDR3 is CATSPGGAWSYGYTF. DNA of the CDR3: TGTGCCACCTCGCCCGGGGGAGCTTGGAGCTATGGCTACACCTTC.

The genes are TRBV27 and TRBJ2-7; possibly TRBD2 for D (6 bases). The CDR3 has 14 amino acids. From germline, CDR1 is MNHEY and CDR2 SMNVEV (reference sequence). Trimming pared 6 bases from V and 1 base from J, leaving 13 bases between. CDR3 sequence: CASRASSDSYEQYF. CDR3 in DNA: TGTGCCAGCAGAGCCTCTAGCGATTCCTACGAGCAGTACTTC.

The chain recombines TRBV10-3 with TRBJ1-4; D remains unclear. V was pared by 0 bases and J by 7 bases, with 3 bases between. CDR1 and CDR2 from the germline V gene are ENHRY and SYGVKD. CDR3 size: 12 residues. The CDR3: CAISESREKLFF. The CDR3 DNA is TGTGCCATCAGTGAGTCGCGTGAAAAACTGTTTTTT.

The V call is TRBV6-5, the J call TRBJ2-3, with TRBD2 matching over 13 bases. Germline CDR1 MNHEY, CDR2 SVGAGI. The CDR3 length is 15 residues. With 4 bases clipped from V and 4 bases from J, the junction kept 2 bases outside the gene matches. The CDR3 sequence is CASSLLAGGPDTQYF. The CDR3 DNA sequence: TGTGCCAGCAGTTTACTAGCGGGGGGGCCAGATACGCAGTATTTT.

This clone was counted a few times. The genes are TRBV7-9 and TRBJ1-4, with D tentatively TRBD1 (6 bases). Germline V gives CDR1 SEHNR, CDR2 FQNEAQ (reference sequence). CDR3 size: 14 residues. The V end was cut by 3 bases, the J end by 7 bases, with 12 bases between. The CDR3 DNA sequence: TGTGCCAGCAGCTTTGGGGTAGGGGGTGAAAAACTGTTTTTT. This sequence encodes CASSFGVGGEKLFF.

CDR3 sequence: CASRRSRTDTQYF. DNA of the CDR3: TGCGCCAGCAGGAGATCTAGGACAGATACGCAGTATTTT. The J gene is TRBJ2-3, the V gene TRBV10-2; D not resolved. The CDR3 contains 13 residues. The V and J ends lost 6 bases and 3 bases respectively, with 10 bases between them. Germline V CDR1 and CDR2: WSHSY, SAAADI.